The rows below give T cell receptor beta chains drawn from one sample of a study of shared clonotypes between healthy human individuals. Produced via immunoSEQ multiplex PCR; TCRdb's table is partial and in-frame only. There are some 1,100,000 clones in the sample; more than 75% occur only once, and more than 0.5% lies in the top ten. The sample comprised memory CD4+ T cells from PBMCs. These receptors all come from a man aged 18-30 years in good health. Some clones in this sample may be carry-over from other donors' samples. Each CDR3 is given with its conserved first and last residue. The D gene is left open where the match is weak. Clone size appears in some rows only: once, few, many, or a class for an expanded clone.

DNA: TGTGCCAGTAGTATAGGTGGAATGCCCCAGCATTTT
CDR3: CASSIGGMPQHF
size: -
V: TRBV19
J: TRBJ1-5
D: -

DNA: TGTGCCATCAGTGGGGGACAGGGTAGAGCTAACTATGGCTACACCTTC
CDR3: CAISGGQGRANYGYTF
size: -
V: TRBV10-3
J: TRBJ1-2
D: TRBD1

DNA: TGTGCCAGCAGCTCGGTACTAGCGTTAGCCAAAAACATTCAGTACTTC
CDR3: CASSSVLALAKNIQYF
size: -
V: TRBV5-4
J: TRBJ2-4
D: TRBD2

DNA: TGTGCCATTTTGGACGGGGAAAAACTGTTTTTT
CDR3: CAILDGEKLFF
size: -
V: TRBV10-3
J: TRBJ1-4
D: -

DNA: TGCGCCAGCAGCCAAGATTCCCCCCGCGCGGCGGGGTACAATGAGCAGTTCTTC
CDR3: CASSQDSPRAAGYNEQFF
size: -
V: TRBV4-1
J: TRBJ2-1
D: -

DNA: TGCGCCAGCAGCTTGGTTCCAGGTAACACTGAAGCTTTCTTT
CDR3: CASSLVPGNTEAFF
size: -
V: TRBV5-1
J: TRBJ1-1
D: -

DNA: TGTGCCAGCAGCTCCAAGGGCCACGAGGGTTATGGCTACACCTTC
CDR3: CASSSKGHEGYGYTF
size: -
V: TRBV7-2
J: TRBJ1-2
D: -

DNA: TGCGCCAGCAGCCCTCAGACAGTCTACACCGGGGAGCTGTTTTTT
CDR3: CASSPQTVYTGELFF
size: -
V: TRBV5-1
J: TRBJ2-2
D: -

DNA: TGCGCCAGCAGCGGAACAGGGAGAACTAATGAAAAACTGTTTTTT
CDR3: CASSGTGRTNEKLFF
size: -
V: TRBV4-1
J: TRBJ1-4
D: -

DNA: TGTGCCAGCAGCTTAGATCCGAACACTGAAGCTTTCTTT
CDR3: CASSLDPNTEAFF
size: few
V: TRBV7-9
J: TRBJ1-1
D: -

DNA: TGCGCCAGCAGCCCCGTTAACGGGGCTAATGAAAAACTGTTTTTT
CDR3: CASSPVNGANEKLFF
size: -
V: TRBV5-1
J: TRBJ1-4
D: -

DNA: TGTGCCAGCAGCTTGTGGAGGGCCCGCACAGATACGCAGTATTTT
CDR3: CASSLWRARTDTQYF
size: few
V: TRBV7-3
J: TRBJ2-3
D: -

DNA: TGTGCCAGCAGTGTACAGGGGGGCACTGAAGCTTTCTTT
CDR3: CASSVQGGTEAFF
size: few
V: TRBV28
J: TRBJ1-1
D: TRBD1

DNA: TGCGCCAGCAGCGTTGGGACTCCAACAGATACGCAGTATTTT
CDR3: CASSVGTPTDTQYF
size: -
V: TRBV5-1
J: TRBJ2-3
D: -

DNA: TGTGCCAGCAGCTTGACAGGGAATAACGGTGAGCAGTTCTTC
CDR3: CASSLTGNNGEQFF
size: -
V: TRBV11-2
J: TRBJ2-1
D: TRBD1

DNA: TGTGCCAGCAGCCAAGATCTTGGGAGTTCACCCCTCCACTTT
CDR3: CASSQDLGSSPLHF
size: few
V: TRBV14
J: TRBJ1-6
D: -

DNA: TGCAGCGCTGGGACTAGCGGGAGAACGGGCTCCTACGAGCAGTACTTC
CDR3: CSAGTSGRTGSYEQYF
size: few
V: TRBV29-1
J: TRBJ2-7
D: TRBD2

DNA: TGTGCCAGCAGTCAACCGGGACAGGGGAATCAGCCCCAGCATTTT
CDR3: CASSQPGQGNQPQHF
size: -
V: TRBV6-6
J: TRBJ1-5
D: TRBD1

DNA: TGTGCCTGGAGTGTCTGGGGGGGCACAGATACGCAGTATTTT
CDR3: CAWSVWGGTDTQYF
size: -
V: TRBV30
J: TRBJ2-3
D: -

DNA: TGTGCCAGCAGTGAATGGACAGGGCTGATGACCTTC
CDR3: CASSEWTGLMTF
size: -
V: TRBV2
J: TRBJ1-2
D: TRBD1

DNA: TGCAGCGTTGAAGATCCTTGGGGTAACACCGGGGAGCTGTTTTTT
CDR3: CSVEDPWGNTGELFF
size: -
V: TRBV29-1
J: TRBJ2-2
D: -

DNA: TGTGCCAGCAGCCAGGGGGGCAGGGTAGGAGAGACCCAGTACTTC
CDR3: CASSQGGRVGETQYF
size: -
V: TRBV7-3
J: TRBJ2-5
D: -

DNA: TGCGCCAGCAGCCCGGGCAGCTCCTACAATGAGCAGTTCTTC
CDR3: CASSPGSSYNEQFF
size: once
V: TRBV5-1
J: TRBJ2-1
D: -

DNA: TGTGCCAGCAGCTTAGATTCCCACTACGAGCAGTACTTC
CDR3: CASSLDSHYEQYF
size: many
V: TRBV11-3
J: TRBJ2-7
D: -